This TCR beta chain was sequenced during a study of blood T cells in healthy people across ages. Looking at the study overall: About one barcoded beta molecule was captured per two T cells (by template switching).

Together with a sample-barcoded 5' primer, a J-beta primer mix was included in a second PCR lasting 7 to 11 cycles. A template-switch adaptor with 12 random nucleotides tagged each cDNA molecule. TCRdb used MiXCR to reprocess the 5' RACE reads, holding one entry per CDR3 protein. Here the sample spans roughly 930,000 distinct CDR3 sequences, 40% to 60% being singletons. The CDR3 sequence is 13 residues long. Germline V gene lookup returns CDR1 SNHLY and CDR2 FYNNEI. Notes on this clonotype: The germline gene is not matched at one end of the junction; a read error may be the cause.

The receptor was derived from a man aged 25-40 years in good health. J is TRBJ1-4 and V is TRBV2, with D perhaps TRBD1 (5 bases). Material: blood. DNA for the CDR3: TGTGTCAGCAGGGCGGCTACTAATGAAAAACTGTTTTTT. This translates into CVSRAATNEKLFF.